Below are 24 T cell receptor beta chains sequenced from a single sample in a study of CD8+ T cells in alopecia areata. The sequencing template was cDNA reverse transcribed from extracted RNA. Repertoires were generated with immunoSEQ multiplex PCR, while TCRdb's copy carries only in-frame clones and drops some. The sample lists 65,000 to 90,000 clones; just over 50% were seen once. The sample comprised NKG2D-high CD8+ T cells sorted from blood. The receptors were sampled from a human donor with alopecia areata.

DNA of the CDR3: TGTGCCAGCAGCTTGTTAGGGGCAGGGAACACTGAAGCTTTCTTT. The encoded protein is CASSLLGAGNTEAFF. This chain links TRBV7-9 with TRBJ1-1, with a tentative D call TRBD1 (5 bases). The CDR3 totals 15 residues. V was trimmed by 3 bases and J by 1 base, leaving 12 bases between them. Germline loops: CDR1 SEHNR, CDR2 FQNEAQ (reference sequence).

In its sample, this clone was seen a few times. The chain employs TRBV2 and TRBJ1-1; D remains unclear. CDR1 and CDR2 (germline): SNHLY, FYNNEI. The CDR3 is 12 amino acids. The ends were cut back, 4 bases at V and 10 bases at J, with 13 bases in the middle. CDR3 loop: CASSGSARRAFF. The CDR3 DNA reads TGTGCCAGCAGTGGCTCGGCACGGCGAGCTTTCTTT.

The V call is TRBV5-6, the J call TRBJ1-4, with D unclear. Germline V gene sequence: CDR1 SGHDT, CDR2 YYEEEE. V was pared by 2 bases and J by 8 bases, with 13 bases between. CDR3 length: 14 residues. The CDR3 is CASSFPSGGEKLFF. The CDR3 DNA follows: TGTGCCAGCAGCTTCCCTTCAGGAGGCGAAAAACTGTTTTTT. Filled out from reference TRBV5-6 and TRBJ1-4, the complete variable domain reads DAGVTQSPTHLIKTRGQQVTLRCSPKSGHDTVSWYQQALGQGPQFIFQYYEEEERQRGNFPDRFSGHQFPNYSSELNVNALLLGDSALYLCASSFPSGGEKLFFGSGTQLSVL.

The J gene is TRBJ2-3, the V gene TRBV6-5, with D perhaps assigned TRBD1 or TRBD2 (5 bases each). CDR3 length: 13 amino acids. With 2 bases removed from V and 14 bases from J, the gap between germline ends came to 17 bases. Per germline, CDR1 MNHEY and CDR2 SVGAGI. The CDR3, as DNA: TGTGCCAGCAGTTACCAGCGGACACACGTGGGGTATTTT. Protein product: CASSYQRTHVGYF.

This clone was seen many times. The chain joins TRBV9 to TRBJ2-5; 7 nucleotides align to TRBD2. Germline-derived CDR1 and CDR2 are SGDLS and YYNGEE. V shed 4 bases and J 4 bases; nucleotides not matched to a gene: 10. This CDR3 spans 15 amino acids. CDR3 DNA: TGTGCCAGCAGCACGACTAGCCGGGAGGTAGAGACCCAGTACTTC. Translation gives CASSTTSREVETQYF.

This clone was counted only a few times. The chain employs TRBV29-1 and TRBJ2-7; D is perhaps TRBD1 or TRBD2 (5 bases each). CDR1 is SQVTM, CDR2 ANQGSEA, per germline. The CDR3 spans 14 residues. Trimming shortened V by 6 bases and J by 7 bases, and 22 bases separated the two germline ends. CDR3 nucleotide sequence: TGCAGCGTCGGGCCAGGGAGTCGGCCGGGTGAGCAGTACTTC. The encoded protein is CSVGPGSRPGEQYF.

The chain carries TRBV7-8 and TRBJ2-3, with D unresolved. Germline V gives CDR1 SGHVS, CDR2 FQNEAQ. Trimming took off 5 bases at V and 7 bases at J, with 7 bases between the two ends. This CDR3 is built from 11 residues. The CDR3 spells CASSPVNTQYF. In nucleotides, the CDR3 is TGTGCCAGCAGCCCCGTCAATACGCAGTATTTT.

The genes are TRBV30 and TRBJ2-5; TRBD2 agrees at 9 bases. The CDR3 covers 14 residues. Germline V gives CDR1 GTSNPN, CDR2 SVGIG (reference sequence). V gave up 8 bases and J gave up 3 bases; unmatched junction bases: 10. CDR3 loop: CARGGLAGEETQYF. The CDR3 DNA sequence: TGTGCCCGGGGGGGCTTAGCGGGAGAAGAGACCCAGTACTTC.

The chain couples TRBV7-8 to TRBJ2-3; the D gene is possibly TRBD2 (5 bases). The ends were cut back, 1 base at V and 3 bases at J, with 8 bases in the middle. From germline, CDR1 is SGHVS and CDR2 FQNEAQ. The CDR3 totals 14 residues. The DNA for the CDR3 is TGTGCCAGCAGCTTAGATCGGGGAACAGATACGCAGTATTTT. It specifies CASSLDRGTDTQYF.

The CDR3 sequence is CSVGPGRYEQYF. The CDR3, as DNA: TGCAGCGTGGGCCCGGGTAGATACGAGCAGTACTTC. The V and J genes are TRBV29-1 and TRBJ2-7; D unresolved. The V end was cut by 6 bases, the J end by 4 bases, with 13 bases between. The CDR3 has 12 residues. Germline V gene sequence: CDR1 SQVTM, CDR2 ANQGSEA.

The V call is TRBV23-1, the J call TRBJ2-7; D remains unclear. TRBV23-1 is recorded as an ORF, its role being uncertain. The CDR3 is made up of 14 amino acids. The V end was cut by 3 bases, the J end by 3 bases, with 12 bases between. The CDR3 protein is CASSHSQRRYEQYF. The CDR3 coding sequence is TGCGCCAGCAGTCACTCACAAAGGCGCTACGAGCAGTACTTC.

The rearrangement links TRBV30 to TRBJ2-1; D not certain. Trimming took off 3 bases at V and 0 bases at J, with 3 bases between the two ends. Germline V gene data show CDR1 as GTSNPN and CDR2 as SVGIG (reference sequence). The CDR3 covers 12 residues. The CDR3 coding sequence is TGTGCCTGGAGGGACTCCTACAATGAGCAGTTCTTC. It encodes CAWRDSYNEQFF.

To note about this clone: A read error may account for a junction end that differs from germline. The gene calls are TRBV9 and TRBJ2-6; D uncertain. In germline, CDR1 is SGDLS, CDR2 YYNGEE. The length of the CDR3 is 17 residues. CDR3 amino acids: CASSVTHRSSAANVLTF. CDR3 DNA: TGTGCCAGCAGCGTAACCCACCGGAGTTCTGCGGCCAACGTCCTGACTTTC.

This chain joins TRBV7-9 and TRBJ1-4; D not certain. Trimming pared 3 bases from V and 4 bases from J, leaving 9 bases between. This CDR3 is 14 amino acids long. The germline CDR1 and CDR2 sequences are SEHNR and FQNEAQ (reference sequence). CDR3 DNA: TGTGCCAGCAGCTTCCACAGCGTTAATGAAAAACTGTTTTTT. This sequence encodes CASSFHSVNEKLFF.

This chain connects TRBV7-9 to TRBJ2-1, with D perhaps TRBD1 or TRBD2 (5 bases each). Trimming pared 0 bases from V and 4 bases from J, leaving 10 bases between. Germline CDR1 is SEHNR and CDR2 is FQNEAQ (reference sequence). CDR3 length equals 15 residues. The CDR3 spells CASSLAQGGYNEQFF. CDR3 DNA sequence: TGTGCCAGCAGCTTAGCCCAGGGCGGGTACAATGAGCAGTTCTTC.

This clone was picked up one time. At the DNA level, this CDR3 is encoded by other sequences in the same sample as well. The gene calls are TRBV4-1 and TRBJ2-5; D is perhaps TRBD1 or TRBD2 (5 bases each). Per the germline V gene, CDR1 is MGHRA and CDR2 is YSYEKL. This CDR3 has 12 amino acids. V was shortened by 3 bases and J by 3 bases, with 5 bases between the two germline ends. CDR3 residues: CASSQGEETQYF. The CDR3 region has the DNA TGCGCCAGCAGCCAGGGGGAAGAGACCCAGTACTTC.

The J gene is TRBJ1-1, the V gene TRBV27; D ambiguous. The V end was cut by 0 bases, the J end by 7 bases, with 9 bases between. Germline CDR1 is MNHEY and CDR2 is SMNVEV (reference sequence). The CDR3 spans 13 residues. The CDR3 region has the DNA TGTGCCAGCAGTTTATCGTCAGCTTATGAAGCTTTCTTT. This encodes CASSLSSAYEAFF.

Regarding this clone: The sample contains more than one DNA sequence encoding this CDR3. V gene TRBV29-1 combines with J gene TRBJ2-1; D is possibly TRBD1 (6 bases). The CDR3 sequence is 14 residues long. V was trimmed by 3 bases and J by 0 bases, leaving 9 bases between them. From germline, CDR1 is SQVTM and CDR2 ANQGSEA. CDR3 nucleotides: TGCAGCGTTGATGCAGGGGTCTCCTACAATGAGCAGTTCTTC. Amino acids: CSVDAGVSYNEQFF.

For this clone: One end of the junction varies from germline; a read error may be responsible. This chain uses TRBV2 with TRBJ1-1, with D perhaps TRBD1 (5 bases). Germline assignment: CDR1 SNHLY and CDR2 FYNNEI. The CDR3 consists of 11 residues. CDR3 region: CASMGTPEAFF. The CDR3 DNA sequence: TGTGCCAGCATGGGGACGCCTGAGGCTTTCTTT. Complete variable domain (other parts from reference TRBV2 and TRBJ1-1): EPEVTQTPSHQVTQMGQEVILRCVPISNHLYFYWYRQILGQKVEFLVSFYNNEISEKSEIFDDQFSVERPDGSNFTLKIRSTKLEDSAMYFCASMGTPEAFFGQGTRLTVV.

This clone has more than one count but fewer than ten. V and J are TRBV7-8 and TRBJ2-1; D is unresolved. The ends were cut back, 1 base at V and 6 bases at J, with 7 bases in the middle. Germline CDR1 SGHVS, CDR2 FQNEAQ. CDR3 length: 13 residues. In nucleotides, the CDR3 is TGTGCCAGCAGCTTAGAGGCTAGCAATGAGCAGTTCTTC. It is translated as CASSLEASNEQFF.

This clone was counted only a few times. The CDR3 spells CASSTGLDEETQYF. The CDR3 coding sequence is TGTGCCAGCAGTACCGGACTAGATGAAGAGACCCAGTACTTC. V gene TRBV28 combines with J gene TRBJ2-5, with TRBD2 matching over 7 bases. With 5 bases clipped from V and 3 bases from J, the junction kept 6 bases outside the gene matches. The CDR3 loop spans 14 amino acids. CDR1 and CDR2 from the germline V gene are MDHEN and SYDVKM.

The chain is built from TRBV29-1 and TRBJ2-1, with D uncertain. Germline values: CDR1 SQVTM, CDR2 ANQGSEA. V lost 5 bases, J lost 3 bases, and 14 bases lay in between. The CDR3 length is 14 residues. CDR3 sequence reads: CSVNGNTDYNEQFF. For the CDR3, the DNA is TGCAGCGTTAACGGCAACACGGACTACAATGAGCAGTTCTTC.

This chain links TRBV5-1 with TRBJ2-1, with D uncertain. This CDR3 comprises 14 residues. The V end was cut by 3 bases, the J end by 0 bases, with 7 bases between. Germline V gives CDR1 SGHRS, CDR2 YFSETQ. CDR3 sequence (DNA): TGCGCCAGCAGCTCCCTGAGCTCCTACAATGAGCAGTTCTTC. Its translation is CASSSLSSYNEQFF.

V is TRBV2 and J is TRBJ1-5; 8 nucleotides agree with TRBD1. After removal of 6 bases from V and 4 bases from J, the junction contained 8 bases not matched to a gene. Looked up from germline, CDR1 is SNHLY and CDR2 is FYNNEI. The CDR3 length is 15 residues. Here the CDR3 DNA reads TGTGCCAGCAGGGGGACAGGAGCCGTTAATCAGCCCCAGCATTTT. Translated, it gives CASRGTGAVNQPQHF.